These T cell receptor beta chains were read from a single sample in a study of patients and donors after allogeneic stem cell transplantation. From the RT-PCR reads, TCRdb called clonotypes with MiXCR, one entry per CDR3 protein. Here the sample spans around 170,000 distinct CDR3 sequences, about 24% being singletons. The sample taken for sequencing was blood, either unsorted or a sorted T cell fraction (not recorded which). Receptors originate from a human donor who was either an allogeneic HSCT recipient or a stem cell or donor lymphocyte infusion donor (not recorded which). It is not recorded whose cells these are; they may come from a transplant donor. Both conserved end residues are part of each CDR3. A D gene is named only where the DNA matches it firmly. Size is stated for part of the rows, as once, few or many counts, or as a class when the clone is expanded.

CDR3 DNA: TGTGCCAGCAGCTTAGACGTTCAGGGCTACGAGCAGTACTTC
CDR3 protein: CASSLDVQGYEQYF
D gene: .
clone size: few
J gene: TRBJ2-7
V gene: TRBV7-9

CDR3 DNA: TGCGCCAGCAGCTGGGGGAAAGGACTAGCGGGAGTGACCGGGGAGCTGTTTTTT
CDR3 protein: CASSWGKGLAGVTGELFF
D gene: TRBD2
clone size: many
J gene: TRBJ2-2
V gene: TRBV5-1

CDR3 DNA: TGTGCCAGCAGTTCCTACAGGGACTCCGGGGAGCTGTTTTTT
CDR3 protein: CASSSYRDSGELFF
D gene: .
clone size: once
J gene: TRBJ2-2
V gene: TRBV2

CDR3 DNA: TGTGCCAGCACCCCGTTAAATACCTATACGCAGTATTTT
CDR3 protein: CASTPLNTYTQYF
D gene: .
clone size: .
J gene: TRBJ2-3
V gene: TRBV12-3/TRBV12-4

CDR3 DNA: TGTGCCAGCAGTTACTCGGAGGGCGGCGAGCAGTACTTC
CDR3 protein: CASSYSEGGEQYF
D gene: .
clone size: few
J gene: TRBJ2-7
V gene: TRBV6-5

CDR3 DNA: TGCAGTGCTAGAGATGGCCCCACTAACTATGGCTACACCTTC
CDR3 protein: CSARDGPTNYGYTF
D gene: .
clone size: .
J gene: TRBJ1-2
V gene: TRBV20-1

CDR3 DNA: TGTGCCAGCAGCTTAGAGCGGATGAATGAAAAACTGTTTTTT
CDR3 protein: CASSLERMNEKLFF
D gene: .
clone size: .
J gene: TRBJ1-4
V gene: TRBV7-9

CDR3 DNA: TGTGCCACCAGTGAGCCAGACAGGGATGGAGGAGATACGCAGTATTTT
CDR3 protein: CATSEPDRDGGDTQYF
D gene: TRBD1
clone size: .
J gene: TRBJ2-3
V gene: TRBV24-1

CDR3 DNA: TGCAGTGCTAGAGATGGAGAGGGTTGGAGCAATCAGCCCCAGCATTTT
CDR3 protein: CSARDGEGWSNQPQHF
D gene: .
clone size: few
J gene: TRBJ1-5
V gene: TRBV20-1

CDR3 DNA: TGTGCCAGCAGTCCCGACACCTCTGGAAACACCATATATTTT
CDR3 protein: CASSPDTSGNTIYF
D gene: .
clone size: few
J gene: TRBJ1-3
V gene: TRBV12-3/TRBV12-4

CDR3 DNA: TGCAGCGTTGTCCCCCCAGGCTCTAACTATGGCTACACCTTC
CDR3 protein: CSVVPPGSNYGYTF
D gene: .
clone size: many
J gene: TRBJ1-2
V gene: TRBV29-1

CDR3 DNA: TGCGCCAGCAGCTTGGGAAATTCGGGGCGGACTGAAGCTTTCTTT
CDR3 protein: CASSLGNSGRTEAFF
D gene: .
clone size: .
J gene: TRBJ1-1
V gene: TRBV5-1

CDR3 DNA: TGCAGTGCTAGAGTGAAGAACACTGAAGCTTTCTTT
CDR3 protein: CSARVKNTEAFF
D gene: .
clone size: few
J gene: TRBJ1-1
V gene: TRBV20-1

CDR3 DNA: TGTGCCACCAGTGACCGGAGCGAGACCTACAATGAGCAGTTCTTC
CDR3 protein: CATSDRSETYNEQFF
D gene: .
clone size: .
J gene: TRBJ2-1
V gene: TRBV24-1

CDR3 DNA: TGTGCCAGCAGTGAATATGGCAGGGGGCTCCTGAACACTGAAGCTTTCTTT
CDR3 protein: CASSEYGRGLLNTEAFF
D gene: TRBD1
clone size: few
J gene: TRBJ1-1
V gene: TRBV25-1